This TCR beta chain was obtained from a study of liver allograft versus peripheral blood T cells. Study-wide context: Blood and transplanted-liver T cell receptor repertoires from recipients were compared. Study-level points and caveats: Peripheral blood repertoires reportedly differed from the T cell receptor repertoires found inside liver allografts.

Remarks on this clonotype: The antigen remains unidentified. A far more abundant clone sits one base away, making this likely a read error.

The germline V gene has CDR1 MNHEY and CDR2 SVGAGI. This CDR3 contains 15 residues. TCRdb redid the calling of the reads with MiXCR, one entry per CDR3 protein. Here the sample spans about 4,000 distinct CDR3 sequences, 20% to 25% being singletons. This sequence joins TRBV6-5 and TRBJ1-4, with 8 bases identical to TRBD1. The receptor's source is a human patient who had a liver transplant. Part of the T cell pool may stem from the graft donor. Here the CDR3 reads CACSERTGWYEKLFF. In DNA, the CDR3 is TGTGCCTGCAGTGAACGGACAGGGTGGTATGAAAAACTGTTTTTT.